This TCR beta chain was recovered during a study of cytomegalovirus exposure and HLA in healthy donors. V was shortened by 5 bases and J by 1 base, with 11 bases between the two germline ends. The CDR3 has 14 amino acids. The germline CDR1 and CDR2 sequences are SGHAT and FQNNGV. Overall study findings and caveats: Analysis was performed later, and it showed HLA-associated TCR beta chains to be more clonally expanded than equally common others. The study put 160 or so TCR beta chains on its list as cytomegalovirus-associated. Cytomegalovirus status, reportedly, was diagnosed with high specificity and sensitivity by the classifier. Apparent HLA restriction characterized most CMV-associated TCR beta chains in a later analysis.

This clone showed up just a few times. Its antigen is still unknown. PCR employed 60 Vbeta and 13 Jbeta primers. This table comes from immunoSEQ multiplex PCR, and its TCRdb copy is limited to in-frame clones, with some not included. The data hold 110,000 to 150,000 clones, with around a tenth observed a single time. The receptor's source is a male donor in good health and CMV-seronegative. The rearrangement links TRBV11-2 to TRBJ2-5; D might be TRBD1 (6 bases). Sequencing input: PBMCs. CDR3 loop: CASSQDRSQETQYF. The CDR3 region has the DNA TGTGCCAGCAGCCAAGACAGGAGCCAAGAGACCCAGTACTTC.